This passage covers 2 T cell receptor beta chains from one sample sequenced in a study of blood T cell repertoires in COVID-19. Assay: immunoSEQ multiplex PCR; the TCRdb copy retains only in-frame clones and omits some. The sample has around 120,000 clones, 90% seen once. Sequencing was performed on peripheral blood. Source of these receptors: a woman aged 55-70 years with COVID-19, enrolled during active disease.

The CDR3 protein is CASRFPQENEKLFF. The CDR3 DNA sequence: TGTGCCAGTAGGTTCCCGCAAGAGAATGAAAAACTGTTTTTT. The chain uses TRBV19 and TRBJ1-4; D is unclear. Germline V CDR1 and CDR2: LNHDA, SQIVND (reference sequence). This CDR3 contains 14 residues. V shed 6 bases and J shed 5 bases, with 13 bases lying between them.

The J gene is TRBJ1-3, the V gene TRBV6-1, with D unresolved. V lost 0 bases to trimming and J lost 0 bases, with 6 bases between them. The CDR3 spans 15 residues. Germline V CDR1 and CDR2: MNHNS, SASEGT. The CDR3 loop is CASSEARSSGNTIYF. The CDR3 region has the DNA TGTGCCAGCAGTGAAGCTCGCAGCTCTGGAAACACCATATATTTT.